This T cell receptor (beta chain) was captured by sequencing in a study (dated by TCRdb to between 2015 and 2016). Background for the entire study: The research examined where HIV persistence comes from in people whose immune systems controlled HIV infection without treatment.

Notes on this clonotype: Its binding antigen is unknown. No clone much larger than this one lies a single base away; base qualities are absent.

The junction carries 15 bases between V and J, which are trimmed by 4 bases and 4 bases respectively. The CDR3 covers 15 residues, taking in both the cysteine and the phenylalanine. Kept here is only the CDR3 DNA, which spans 45 bases and is read in frame from base 1. CDR1 and CDR2 are drawn from the germline V gene: SGHNT, YENEEA. Libraries were constructed by 5' RACE. The sequencer listed for this sample is Illumina HiSeq 2000. The public reads were reanalyzed by TCRdb: fastp trimming at Q25, MiXCR alignment, in-frame beta chains only. Each CDR3 protein gets just one entry, which takes the most common genes and DNA from the rows behind it. In all, the sample holds 560 or so distinct CDR3 sequences, and roughly 8.7% of those were seen once. The ten largest make up approximately 19% of the sample.

Sequenced: total memory T cells from blood PBMCs. This specimen's cell subset or site label, interpreted: transitional memory CD4+ T cells. The chain is made from TRBV11-3 and TRBJ2-3, with a weak D call of TRBD1 (6 bases match). This receptor was taken from a male donor with HIV. This receptor has the CDR3 CASSSRTVSADTQYF. The nucleotide sequence reads as follows: TGTGCCAGCAGCTCCCGGACAGTTTCCGCAGATACGCAGTATTTT. Supplemented by the reference TRBV11-3 and TRBJ2-3 proteins around the CDR3, the complete variable domain is EAGVVQSPRYKIIEKKQPVAFWCNPISGHNTLYWYLQNLGQGPELLIRYENEEAVDDSQLPKDRFSAERLKGVDSTLKIQPAELGDSAVYLCASSSRTVSADTQYFGPGTRLTVL.